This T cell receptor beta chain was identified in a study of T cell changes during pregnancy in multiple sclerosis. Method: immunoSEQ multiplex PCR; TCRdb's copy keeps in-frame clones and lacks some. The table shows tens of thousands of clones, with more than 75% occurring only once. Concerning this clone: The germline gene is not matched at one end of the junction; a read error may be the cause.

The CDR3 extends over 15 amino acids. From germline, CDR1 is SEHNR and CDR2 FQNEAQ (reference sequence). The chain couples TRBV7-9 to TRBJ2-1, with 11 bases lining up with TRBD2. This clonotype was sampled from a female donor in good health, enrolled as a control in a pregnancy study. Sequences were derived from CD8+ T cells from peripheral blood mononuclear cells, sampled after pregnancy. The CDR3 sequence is CASSQLAGAYSEQFF. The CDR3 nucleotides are TGTGCCAGCAGCCAACTAGCGGGGGCGTACAGTGAGCAGTTCTTC. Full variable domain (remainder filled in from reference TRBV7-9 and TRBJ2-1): DTGVSQNPRHKITKRGQNVTFRCDPISEHNRLYWYRQTLGQGPEFLTYFQNEAQLEKSRLLSDRFSAERPKGSFSTLEIQRTEQGDSAMYLCASSQLAGAYSEQFFGPGTRLTVL.